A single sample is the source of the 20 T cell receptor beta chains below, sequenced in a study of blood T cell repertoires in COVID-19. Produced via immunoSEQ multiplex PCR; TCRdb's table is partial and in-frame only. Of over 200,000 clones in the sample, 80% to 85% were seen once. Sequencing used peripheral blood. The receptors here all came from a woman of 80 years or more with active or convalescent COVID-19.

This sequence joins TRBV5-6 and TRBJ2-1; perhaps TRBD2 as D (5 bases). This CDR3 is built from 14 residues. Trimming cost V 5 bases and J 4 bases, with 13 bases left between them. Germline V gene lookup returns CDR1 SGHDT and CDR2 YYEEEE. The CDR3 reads CASSWGEIYNEQFF. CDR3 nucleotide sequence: TGTGCCAGCAGTTGGGGAGAAATTTACAATGAGCAGTTCTTC.

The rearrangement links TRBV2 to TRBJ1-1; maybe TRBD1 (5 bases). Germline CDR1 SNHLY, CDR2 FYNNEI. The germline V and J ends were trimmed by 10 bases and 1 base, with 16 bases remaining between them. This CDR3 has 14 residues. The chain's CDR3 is CATQGAWGNTEAFF. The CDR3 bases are TGTGCCACACAAGGGGCTTGGGGGAACACTGAAGCTTTCTTT.

CDR3 region: CASSQEPVSYEQYF. In DNA, the CDR3 is TGTGCCAGCAGCCAAGAACCAGTTTCCTACGAGCAGTACTTC. The rearrangement uses TRBV14 and TRBJ2-7; D remains ambiguous. Trimming removed 0 bases at V and 1 base at J, with 7 bases between. This CDR3 has 14 residues. Germline CDR1 and CDR2: SGHDN and FVKESK.

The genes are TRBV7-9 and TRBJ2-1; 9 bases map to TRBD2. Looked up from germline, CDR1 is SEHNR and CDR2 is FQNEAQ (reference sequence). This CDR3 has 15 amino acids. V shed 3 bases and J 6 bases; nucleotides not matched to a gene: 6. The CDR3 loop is CASSFPSGGLNEQFF. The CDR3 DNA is TGTGCCAGCAGCTTCCCCAGCGGGGGGCTCAATGAGCAGTTCTTC.

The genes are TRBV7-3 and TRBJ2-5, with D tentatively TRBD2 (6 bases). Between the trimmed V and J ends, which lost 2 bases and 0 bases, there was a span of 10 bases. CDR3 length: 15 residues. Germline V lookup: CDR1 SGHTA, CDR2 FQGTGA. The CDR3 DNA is TGTGCCAGCAGCTTATTTGGCGGGAACCAAGAGACCCAGTACTTC. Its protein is CASSLFGGNQETQYF.

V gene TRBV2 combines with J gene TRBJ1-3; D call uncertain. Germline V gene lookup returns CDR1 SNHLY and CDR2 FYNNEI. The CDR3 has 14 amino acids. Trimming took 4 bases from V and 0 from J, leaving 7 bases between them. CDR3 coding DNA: TGTGCCAGCAGTGGTACTCACTCTGGAAACACCATATATTTT. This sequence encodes CASSGTHSGNTIYF.

CDR3 in amino acids: CASSVGQLNTIYF. In nucleotides, the CDR3 is TGCGCCAGCAGCGTGGGACAGTTGAACACCATATATTTT. The rearrangement uses TRBV5-1 and TRBJ1-3; 7 nucleotides align to TRBD1. The CDR3 contains 13 residues. CDR1 is SGHRS, CDR2 YFSETQ, per germline. V lost 4 bases, J lost 7 bases, and 5 bases stayed unmatched.

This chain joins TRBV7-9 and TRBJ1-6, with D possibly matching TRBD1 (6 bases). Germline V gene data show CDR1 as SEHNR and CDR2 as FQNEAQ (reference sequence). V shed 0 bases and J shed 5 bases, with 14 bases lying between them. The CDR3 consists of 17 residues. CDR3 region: CASSLAEGGPNNSPLHF. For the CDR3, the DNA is TGTGCCAGCAGCTTAGCGGAAGGGGGACCTAATAATTCACCCCTCCACTTT.

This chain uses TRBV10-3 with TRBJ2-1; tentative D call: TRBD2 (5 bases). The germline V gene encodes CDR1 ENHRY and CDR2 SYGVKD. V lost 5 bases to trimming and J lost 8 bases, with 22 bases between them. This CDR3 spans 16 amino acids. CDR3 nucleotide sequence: TGTGCCATCAGTCGACGAGGGCAGGAACAAACTCATGAGCAGTTCTTC. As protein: CAISRRGQEQTHEQFF.

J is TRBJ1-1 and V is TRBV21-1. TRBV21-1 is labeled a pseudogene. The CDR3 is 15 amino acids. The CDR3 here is CASSKFKESNTEAFF. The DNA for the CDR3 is TGTGCCAGCAGCAAATTTAAAGAGTCGAACACTGAAGCTTTCTTT.

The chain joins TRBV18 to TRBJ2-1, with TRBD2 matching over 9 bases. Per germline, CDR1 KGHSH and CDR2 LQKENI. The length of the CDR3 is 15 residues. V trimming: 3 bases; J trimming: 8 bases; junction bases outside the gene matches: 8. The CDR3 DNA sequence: TGTGCCAGCTCACCGGGGCGCGGGGGGGTCCATGAGCAGTTCTTC. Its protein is CASSPGRGGVHEQFF. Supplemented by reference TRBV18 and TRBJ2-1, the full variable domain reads NAGVMQNPRHLVRRRGQEARLRCSPMKGHSHVYWYRQLPEEGLKFMVYLQKENIIDESGMPKERFSAEFPKEGPSILRIQQVVRGDSAAYFCASSPGRGGVHEQFFGPGTRLTVL.

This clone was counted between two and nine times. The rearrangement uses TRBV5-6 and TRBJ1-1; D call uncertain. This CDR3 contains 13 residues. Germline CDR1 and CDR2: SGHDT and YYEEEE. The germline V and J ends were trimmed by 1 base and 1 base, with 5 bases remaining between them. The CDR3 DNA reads TGTGCCAGCAGCTTGTGGGCGAACACTGAAGCTTTCTTT. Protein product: CASSLWANTEAFF.

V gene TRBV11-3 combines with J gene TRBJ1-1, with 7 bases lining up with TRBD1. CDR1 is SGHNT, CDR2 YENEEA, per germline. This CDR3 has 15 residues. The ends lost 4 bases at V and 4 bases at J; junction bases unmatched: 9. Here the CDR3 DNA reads TGTGCCAGCAGCTCGACAGGGCACCCAGGCACTGAAGCTTTCTTT. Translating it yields CASSSTGHPGTEAFF.

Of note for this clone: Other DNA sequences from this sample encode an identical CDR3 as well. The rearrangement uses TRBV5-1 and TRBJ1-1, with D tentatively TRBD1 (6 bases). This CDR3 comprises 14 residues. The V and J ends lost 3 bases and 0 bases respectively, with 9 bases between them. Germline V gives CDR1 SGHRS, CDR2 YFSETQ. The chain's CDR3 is CASSSQGMNTEAFF. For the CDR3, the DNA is TGCGCCAGCAGCTCACAGGGTATGAACACTGAAGCTTTCTTT. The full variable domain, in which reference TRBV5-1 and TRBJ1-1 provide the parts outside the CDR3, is KAGVTQTPRYLIKTRGQQVTLSCSPISGHRSVSWYQQTPGQGLQFLFEYFSETQRNKGNFPGRFSGRQFSNSRSEMNVSTLELGDSALYLCASSSQGMNTEAFFGQGTRLTVV.

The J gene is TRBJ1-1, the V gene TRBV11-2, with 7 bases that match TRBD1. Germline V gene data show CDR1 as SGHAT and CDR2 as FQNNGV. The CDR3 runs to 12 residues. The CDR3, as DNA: TGTGCTAGTAAGGGGGCGAACACTGAAGCTTTCTTT. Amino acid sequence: CASKGANTEAFF.

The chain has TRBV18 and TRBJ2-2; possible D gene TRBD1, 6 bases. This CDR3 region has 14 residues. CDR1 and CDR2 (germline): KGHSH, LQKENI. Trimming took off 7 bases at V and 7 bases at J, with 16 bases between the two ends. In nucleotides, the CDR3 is TGTGCCAGCTGCGTCAGGGGTGACGACGGGGAGCTGTTTTTT. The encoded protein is CASCVRGDDGELFF. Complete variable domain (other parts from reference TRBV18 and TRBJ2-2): NAGVMQNPRHLVRRRGQEARLRCSPMKGHSHVYWYRQLPEEGLKFMVYLQKENIIDESGMPKERFSAEFPKEGPSILRIQQVVRGDSAAYFCASCVRGDDGELFFGEGSRLTVL.

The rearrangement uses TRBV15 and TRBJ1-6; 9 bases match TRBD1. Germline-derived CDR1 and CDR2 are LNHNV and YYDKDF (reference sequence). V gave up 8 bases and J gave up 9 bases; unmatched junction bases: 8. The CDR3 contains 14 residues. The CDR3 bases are TGTGCCACCCGGTTTACAGGGGGCGGTTCACCCCTCCACTTT. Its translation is CATRFTGGGSPLHF.

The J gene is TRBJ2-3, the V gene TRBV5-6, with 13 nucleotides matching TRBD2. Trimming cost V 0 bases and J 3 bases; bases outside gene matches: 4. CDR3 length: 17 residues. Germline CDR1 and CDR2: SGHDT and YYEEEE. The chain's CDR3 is CASSLAQTSGGTDTQYF. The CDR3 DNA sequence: TGTGCCAGCAGCTTGGCCCAGACTAGCGGGGGGACAGATACGCAGTATTTT.

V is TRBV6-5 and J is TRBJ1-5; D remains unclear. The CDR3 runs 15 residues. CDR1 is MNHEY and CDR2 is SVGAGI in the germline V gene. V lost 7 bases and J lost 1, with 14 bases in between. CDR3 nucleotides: TGTGCCAGCATTTTGAGGGTAGGGAGCAATCAGCCCCAGCATTTT. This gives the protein CASILRVGSNQPQHF.

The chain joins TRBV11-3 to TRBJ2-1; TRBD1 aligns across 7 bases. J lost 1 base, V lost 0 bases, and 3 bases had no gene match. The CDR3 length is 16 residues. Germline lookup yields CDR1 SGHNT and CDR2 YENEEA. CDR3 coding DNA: TGTGCCAGCAGCTTAGAGGGGACAGTATCCTACAATGAGCAGTTCTTC. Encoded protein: CASSLEGTVSYNEQFF.